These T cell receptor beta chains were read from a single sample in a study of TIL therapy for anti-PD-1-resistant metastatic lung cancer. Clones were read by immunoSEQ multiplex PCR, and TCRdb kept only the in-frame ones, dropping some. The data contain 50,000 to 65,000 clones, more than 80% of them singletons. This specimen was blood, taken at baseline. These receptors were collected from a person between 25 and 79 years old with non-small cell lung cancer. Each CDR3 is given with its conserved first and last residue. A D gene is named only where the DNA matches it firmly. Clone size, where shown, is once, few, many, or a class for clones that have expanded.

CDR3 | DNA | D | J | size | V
CAISDLGAGEKLFF | TGTGCCATCAGTGACTTGGGGGCAGGTGAAAAACTGTTTTTT | . | TRBJ1-4 | . | TRBV10-3
CASSFSLGGTEAFF | TGTGCCAGCAGCTTTTCCCTTGGGGGCACCGAAGCTTTCTTT | . | TRBJ1-1 | . | TRBV11-2
CASSSPPIDRRNEQFF | TGTGCCAGCAGTTCGCCCCCTATCGACAGACGCAATGAGCAGTTCTTC | . | TRBJ2-1 | . | TRBV27
CASSRLGGETQYF | TGTGCCAGCAGTCGTTTGGGGGGGGAGACCCAGTACTTC | TRBD2 | TRBJ2-5 | . | TRBV6-2/TRBV6-3
CASATGWEDEKLFF | TGCGCCAGCGCAACAGGGTGGGAAGACGAAAAACTGTTTTTT | . | TRBJ1-4 | . | TRBV5-1
CASSLGFANEQFF | TGTGCCAGCAGCCTAGGTTTCGCCAATGAGCAGTTCTTC | . | TRBJ2-1 | . | TRBV11-3
CASSVGYGPYEQYF | TGTGCCAGCAGCGTAGGGTACGGACCCTACGAGCAGTACTTC | . | TRBJ2-7 | . | TRBV9
CASSPYGWIATNEKLFF | TGTGCCAGCAGCCCTTATGGCTGGATTGCAACTAATGAAAAACTGTTTTTT | . | TRBJ1-4 | . | TRBV5-6
CASSRALAGGDSTYEQYF | TGCGCCAGCAGCCGCGCACTAGCGGGGGGGGACTCCACCTACGAGCAGTACTTC | TRBD2 | TRBJ2-7 | . | TRBV4-3
CASSLVSGPYNEQFF | TGTGCCAGCAGCTTAGTTAGCGGGCCCTACAATGAGCAGTTCTTC | TRBD2 | TRBJ2-1 | . | TRBV7-9
CASSLAGQGPDTQYF | TGTGCCAGCAGCCTGGCCGGACAAGGGCCAGATACGCAGTATTTT | . | TRBJ2-3 | . | TRBV7-9
CASSWTGGQETQYF | TGTGCCAGCAGCTGGACAGGGGGGCAAGAGACCCAGTACTTC | TRBD1 | TRBJ2-5 | . | TRBV5-4
CASSLGQGRDTEAFF | TGCGCCAGCAGCTTGGGGCAGGGACGGGACACTGAAGCTTTCTTT | . | TRBJ1-1 | . | TRBV5-1
CASSFYNEQFF | TGTGCCAGCAGTTTCTACAATGAGCAGTTCTTC | . | TRBJ2-1 | . | TRBV6-5
CAWSRQLEAFF | TGTGCCTGGAGTCGACAGCTTGAAGCTTTCTTT | . | TRBJ1-1 | once | TRBV30
CASSLTPRTGNTIYF | TGTGCCAGCAGCCTGACACCGAGGACTGGAAACACCATATATTTT | . | TRBJ1-3 | . | TRBV5-6
CATSRERGSYNEQFF | TGTGCCACCAGCAGAGAACGTGGGTCGTACAATGAGCAGTTCTTC | . | TRBJ2-1 | . | TRBV15
CASSARDRGTYEQYF | TGTGCCAGCAGCGCACGGGACAGGGGAACCTACGAGCAGTACTTC | TRBD1 | TRBJ2-7 | . | TRBV11-2
CASSWTGARTEAFF | TGTGCCAGCAGTTGGACAGGGGCGCGGACTGAAGCTTTCTTT | TRBD1 | TRBJ1-1 | . | TRBV27
CASSFASGGRNNEQFF | TGTGCCAGCAGCTTTGCTAGCGGAGGACGAAACAATGAGCAGTTCTTC | TRBD2 | TRBJ2-1 | once | TRBV7-6
CASSVGGLLQETQYF | TGTGCCAGCAGCGTTGGGGGACTTCTGCAAGAGACCCAGTACTTC | . | TRBJ2-5 | . | TRBV9
CASSPALVLADHIQYF | TGTGCCAGCAGCCCAGCCCTCGTGCTAGCGGACCATATTCAGTACTTC | TRBD2 | TRBJ2-4 | . | TRBV11-2
CASYQNYEQYF | TGTGCCAGCTACCAAAACTACGAGCAGTACTTC | . | TRBJ2-7 | . | TRBV28
CASSLQSAGGVSYEQYF | TGTGCCAGCAGCTTACAATCTGCGGGAGGCGTAAGCTACGAGCAGTACTTC | TRBD2 | TRBJ2-7 | . | TRBV7-2
CASSAYATGVDLKGEQYF | TGTGCCAGCAGCGCGTATGCAACAGGGGTCGATTTGAAGGGCGAGCAGTACTTC | TRBD1 | TRBJ2-7 | . | TRBV5-6
CASSYSTGQLGETQYF | TGTGCCAGCAGTTATTCCACAGGGCAGCTGGGGGAGACCCAGTACTTC | . | TRBJ2-5 | . | TRBV6-5
CASSPKKGSRLGNTIYF | TGTGCCAGCAGCCCCAAAAAGGGTTCGCGACTTGGAAACACCATATATTTT | . | TRBJ1-3 | . | TRBV7-6
CASSQQAYEQYF | TGTGCCAGCAGCCAACAGGCCTACGAGCAGTACTTC | . | TRBJ2-7 | . | TRBV6-2/TRBV6-3
CASNLGRMSSYEQYF | TGTGCCAGCAATTTGGGCAGGATGAGCTCCTACGAGCAGTACTTC | . | TRBJ2-7 | . | TRBV7-9
CAISRGAQETQYF | TGTGCCATCAGCCGGGGGGCACAAGAGACCCAGTACTTC | . | TRBJ2-5 | . | TRBV10-3
CASSEGQNTEAFF | TGTGCCAGTAGCGAAGGACAGAACACTGAAGCTTTCTTT | . | TRBJ1-1 | . | TRBV7-6
CATSRDPSGTNEKLFF | TGTGCCACCAGCAGAGATCCCTCCGGTACTAATGAAAAACTGTTTTTT | . | TRBJ1-4 | . | TRBV15
CASSLAGTTIGDEQFF | TGCGCCAGCAGCTTGGCCGGGACCACCATTGGGGATGAGCAGTTCTTC | . | TRBJ2-1 | . | TRBV5-1
CASRYSGGGSYNEQFF | TGTGCCAGTAGGTATAGCGGGGGGGGCTCCTACAATGAGCAGTTCTTC | TRBD2 | TRBJ2-1 | . | TRBV19
CSVDFAGSSYEQYF | TGCAGCGTTGATTTCGCGGGGAGCTCCTACGAGCAGTACTTC | . | TRBJ2-7 | . | TRBV29-1
CASSQQGGLVYEQYF | TGTGCCAGCAGCCAACAGGGAGGATTAGTCTACGAGCAGTACTTC | . | TRBJ2-7 | . | TRBV7-9
CATSRTPSGEQFF | TGTGCCACCAGCAGGACCCCATCGGGTGAGCAGTTCTTC | . | TRBJ2-1 | . | TRBV15
CASGRTGTYEQYF | TGTGCCAGTGGGAGAACAGGAACCTACGAGCAGTACTTC | . | TRBJ2-7 | . | TRBV28
CASSQDRREGNEQYF | TGCGCCAGCAGCCAAGATAGGCGGGAGGGCAACGAGCAGTACTTC | TRBD2 | TRBJ2-7 | . | TRBV4-1
CASSFRRGGETQYF | TGCGCCAGCAGCTTCCGGCGGGGGGGAGAGACCCAGTACTTC | TRBD2 | TRBJ2-5 | . | TRBV5-1
CASSLYGGLAVAYEQYF | TGTGCCAGCAGTTTGTACGGGGGGCTAGCGGTTGCCTACGAGCAGTACTTC | . | TRBJ2-7 | . | TRBV28
CASSLLGLAGDRAEDEQFF | TGTGCCAGCAGCTTACTTGGACTAGCGGGAGATCGAGCAGAAGATGAGCAGTTCTTC | TRBD2 | TRBJ2-1 | . | TRBV11-2
CASSKESANYGYTF | TGTGCCAGCTCAAAGGAGAGCGCTAACTATGGCTACACCTTC | . | TRBJ1-2 | . | TRBV18